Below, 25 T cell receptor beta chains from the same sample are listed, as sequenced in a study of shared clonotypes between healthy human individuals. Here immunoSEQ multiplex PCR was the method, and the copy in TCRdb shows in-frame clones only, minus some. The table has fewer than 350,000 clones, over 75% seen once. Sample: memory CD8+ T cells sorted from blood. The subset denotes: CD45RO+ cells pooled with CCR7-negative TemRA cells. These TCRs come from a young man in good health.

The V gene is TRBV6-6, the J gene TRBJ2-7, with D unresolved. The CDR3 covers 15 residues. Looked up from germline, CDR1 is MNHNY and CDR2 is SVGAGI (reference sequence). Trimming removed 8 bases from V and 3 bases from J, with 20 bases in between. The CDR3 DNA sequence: TGTGCCAGCGGTAGTCGGCAGGCCGCTTTCTACGAGCAGTACTTC. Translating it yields CASGSRQAAFYEQYF.

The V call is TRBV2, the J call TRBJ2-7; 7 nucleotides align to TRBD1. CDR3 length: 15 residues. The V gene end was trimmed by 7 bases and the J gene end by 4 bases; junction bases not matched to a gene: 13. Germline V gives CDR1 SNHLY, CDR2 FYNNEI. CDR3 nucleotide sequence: TGTGCCAGCATGACAGCTACAGGGGAAGGTTACGAGCAGTACTTC. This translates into CASMTATGEGYEQYF. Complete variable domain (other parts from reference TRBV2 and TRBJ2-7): EPEVTQTPSHQVTQMGQEVILRCVPISNHLYFYWYRQILGQKVEFLVSFYNNEISEKSEIFDDQFSVERPDGSNFTLKIRSTKLEDSAMYFCASMTATGEGYEQYFGPGTRLTVT.

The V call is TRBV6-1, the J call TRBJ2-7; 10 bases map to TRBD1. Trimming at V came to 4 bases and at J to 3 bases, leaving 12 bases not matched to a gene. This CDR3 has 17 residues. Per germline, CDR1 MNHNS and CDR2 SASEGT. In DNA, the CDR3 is TGTGCCAGCAGTGTCGGACAGGGGGTTATCCCGTACTACGAGCAGTACTTC. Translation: CASSVGQGVIPYYEQYF.

The CDR3 protein is CSVDEIAGEVADTQYF. The CDR3 coding sequence is TGCAGCGTCGACGAGATAGCGGGGGAGGTGGCAGATACGCAGTATTTT. This rearrangement joins TRBV29-1 to TRBJ2-3; TRBD2 matches at 9 bases. This CDR3 is 16 amino acids long. V was pared by 6 bases and J by 4 bases, with 14 bases of the junction left unmatched. CDR1 is SQVTM and CDR2 is ANQGSEA in the germline V gene.

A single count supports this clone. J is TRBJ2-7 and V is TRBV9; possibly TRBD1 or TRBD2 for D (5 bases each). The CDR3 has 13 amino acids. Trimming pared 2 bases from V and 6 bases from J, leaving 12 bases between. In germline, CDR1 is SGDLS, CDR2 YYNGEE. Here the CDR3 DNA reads TGTGCCAGCAGCGTCACAGTGGGGGTCGAGCAGTACTTC. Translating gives CASSVTVGVEQYF.

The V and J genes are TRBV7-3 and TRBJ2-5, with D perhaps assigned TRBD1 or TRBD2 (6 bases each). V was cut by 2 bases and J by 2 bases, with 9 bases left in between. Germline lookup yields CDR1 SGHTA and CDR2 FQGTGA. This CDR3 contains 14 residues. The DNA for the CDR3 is TGTGCCAGCAGCTTAGGAGGGGGACAAGAGACCCAGTACTTC. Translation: CASSLGGGQETQYF.

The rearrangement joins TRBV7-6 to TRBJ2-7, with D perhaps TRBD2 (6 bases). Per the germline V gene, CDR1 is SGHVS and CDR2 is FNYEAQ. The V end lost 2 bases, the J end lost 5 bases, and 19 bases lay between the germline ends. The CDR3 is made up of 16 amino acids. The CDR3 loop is CASSLFSQGLIDEQYF. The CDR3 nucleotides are TGTGCCAGCAGCTTATTTTCGCAGGGACTCATCGACGAGCAGTACTTC.

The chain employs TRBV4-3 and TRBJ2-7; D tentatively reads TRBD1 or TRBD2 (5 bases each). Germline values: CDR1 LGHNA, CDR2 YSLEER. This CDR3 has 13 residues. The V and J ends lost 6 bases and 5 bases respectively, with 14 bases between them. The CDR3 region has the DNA TGCGCCAGCAGTCCGGGGCAGTGGGACGAGCAGTACTTC. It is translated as CASSPGQWDEQYF.

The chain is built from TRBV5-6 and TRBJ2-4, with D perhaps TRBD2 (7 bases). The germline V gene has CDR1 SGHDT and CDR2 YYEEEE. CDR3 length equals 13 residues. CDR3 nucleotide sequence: TGTGCATCAGGGGAGGGAGAAAAAAACATTCAGTACTTC. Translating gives CASGEGEKNIQYF. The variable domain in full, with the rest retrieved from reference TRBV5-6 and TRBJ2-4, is DAGVTQSPTHLIKTRGQQVTLRCSPKSGHDTVSWYQQALGQGPQFIFQYYEEEERQRGNFPDRFSGHQFPNYSSELNVNALLLGDSALYLCASGEGEKNIQYFGAGTRLSVL.

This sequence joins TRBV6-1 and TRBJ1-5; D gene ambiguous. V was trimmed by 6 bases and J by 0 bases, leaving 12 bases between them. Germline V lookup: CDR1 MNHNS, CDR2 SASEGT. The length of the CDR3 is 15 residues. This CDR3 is CASRWRRDSNQPQHF. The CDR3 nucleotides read TGTGCCAGCAGGTGGCGGAGGGATAGCAATCAGCCCCAGCATTTT.

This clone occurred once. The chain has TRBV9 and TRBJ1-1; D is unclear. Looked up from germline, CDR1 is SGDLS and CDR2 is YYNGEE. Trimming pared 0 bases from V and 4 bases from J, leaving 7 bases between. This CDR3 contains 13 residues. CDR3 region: CASSVGSSTEAFF. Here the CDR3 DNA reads TGTGCCAGCAGCGTAGGCAGTTCCACTGAAGCTTTCTTT.

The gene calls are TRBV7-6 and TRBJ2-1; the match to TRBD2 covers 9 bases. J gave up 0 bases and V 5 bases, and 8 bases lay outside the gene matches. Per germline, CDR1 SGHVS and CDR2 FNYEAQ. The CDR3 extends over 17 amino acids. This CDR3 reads CASSQGLALSSYNEQFF. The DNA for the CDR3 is TGTGCCAGCAGCCAGGGACTAGCTCTAAGCTCCTACAATGAGCAGTTCTTC.

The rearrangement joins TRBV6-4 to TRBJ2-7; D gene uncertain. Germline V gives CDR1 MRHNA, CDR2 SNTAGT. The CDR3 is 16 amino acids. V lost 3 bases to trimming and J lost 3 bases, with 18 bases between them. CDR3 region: CASSDIGFPIVYEQYF. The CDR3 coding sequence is TGTGCCAGCAGTGATATAGGGTTCCCCATCGTCTACGAGCAGTACTTC.

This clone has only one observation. Here the CDR3 reads CARSLNLAGYTDTQYF. The CDR3 DNA reads as TGTGCCAGAAGCTTGAACCTAGCGGGATACACAGATACGCAGTATTTT. The rearrangement uses TRBV5-3 and TRBJ2-3; TRBD2 agrees at 9 bases. TRBV5-3 is an ORF; its function is uncertain. After removal of 1 base from V and 2 bases from J, the junction contained 5 bases not matched to a gene. This CDR3 is 16 amino acids long.

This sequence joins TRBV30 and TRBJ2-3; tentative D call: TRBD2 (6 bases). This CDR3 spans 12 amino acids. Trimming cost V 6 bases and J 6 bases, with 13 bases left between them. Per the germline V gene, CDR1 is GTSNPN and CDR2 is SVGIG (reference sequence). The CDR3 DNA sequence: TGTGCCTGCACCCCAGGAGGGGATACGCAGTATTTT. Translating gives CACTPGGDTQYF.

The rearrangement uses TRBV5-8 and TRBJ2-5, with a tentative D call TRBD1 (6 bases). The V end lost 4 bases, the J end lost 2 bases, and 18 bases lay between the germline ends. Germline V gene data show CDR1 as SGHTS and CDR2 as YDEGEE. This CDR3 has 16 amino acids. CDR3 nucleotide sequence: TGTGCCAGCAGCCACGACAGGAGTCGTTCACAAGAGACCCAGTACTTC. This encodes CASSHDRSRSQETQYF. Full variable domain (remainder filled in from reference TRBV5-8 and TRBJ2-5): EAGVTQSPTHLIKTRGQQATLRCSPISGHTSVYWYQQALGLGLQFLLWYDEGEERNRGNFPPRFSGRQFPNYSSELNVNALELEDSALYLCASSHDRSRSQETQYFGPGTRLLVL.

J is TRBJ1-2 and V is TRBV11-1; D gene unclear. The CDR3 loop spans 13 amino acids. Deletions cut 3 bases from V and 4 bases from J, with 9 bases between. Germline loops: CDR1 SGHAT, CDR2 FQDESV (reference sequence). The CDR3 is CASSFPDLYGYTF. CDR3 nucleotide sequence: TGTGCCAGCAGCTTCCCGGACCTCTATGGCTACACCTTC.

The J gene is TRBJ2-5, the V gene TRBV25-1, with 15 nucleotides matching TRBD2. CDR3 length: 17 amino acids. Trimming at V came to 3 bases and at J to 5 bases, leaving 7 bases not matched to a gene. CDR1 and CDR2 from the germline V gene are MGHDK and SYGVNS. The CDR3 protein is CASSDGLAGGEWETQYF. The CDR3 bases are TGTGCCAGCAGTGACGGACTAGCGGGAGGGGAATGGGAGACCCAGTACTTC.

The CDR3 DNA reads as TGTGCCAGCAGCTCTATAGACAGTGTACACTATGGCTACACCTTC. Translated, it gives CASSSIDSVHYGYTF. This chain uses TRBV11-2 with TRBJ1-2; D is possibly TRBD1 (5 bases). CDR3 length equals 15 residues. CDR1 and CDR2 (germline): SGHAT, FQNNGV. V gave up 4 bases and J gave up 3 bases, with 15 bases separating them.

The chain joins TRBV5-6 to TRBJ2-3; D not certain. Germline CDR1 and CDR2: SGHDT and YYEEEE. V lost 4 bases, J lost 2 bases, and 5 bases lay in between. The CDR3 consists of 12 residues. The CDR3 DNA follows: TGTGCCAGCAGCCTTTTCACAGATACGCAGTATTTT. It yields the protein CASSLFTDTQYF.

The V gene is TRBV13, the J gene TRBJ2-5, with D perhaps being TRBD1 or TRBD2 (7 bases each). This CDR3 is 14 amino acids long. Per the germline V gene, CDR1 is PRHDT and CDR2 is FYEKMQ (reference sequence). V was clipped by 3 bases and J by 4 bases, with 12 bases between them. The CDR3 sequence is CASSFFRGGETQYF. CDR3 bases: TGTGCCAGCAGCTTTTTCAGGGGGGGAGAGACCCAGTACTTC.

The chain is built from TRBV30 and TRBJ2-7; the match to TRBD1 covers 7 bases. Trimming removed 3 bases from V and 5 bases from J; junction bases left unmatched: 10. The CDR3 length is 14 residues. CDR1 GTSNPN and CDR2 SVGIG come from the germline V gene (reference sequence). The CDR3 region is CAWSPEQGYNEQYF. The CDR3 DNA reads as TGTGCCTGGAGCCCCGAACAGGGGTACAACGAGCAGTACTTC.

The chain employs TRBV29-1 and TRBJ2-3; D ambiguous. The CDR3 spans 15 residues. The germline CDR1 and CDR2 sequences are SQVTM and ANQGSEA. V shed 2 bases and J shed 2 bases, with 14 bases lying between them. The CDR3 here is CSVEFTAGYTDTQYF. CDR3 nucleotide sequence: TGCAGCGTTGAATTTACGGCAGGTTACACAGATACGCAGTATTTT.

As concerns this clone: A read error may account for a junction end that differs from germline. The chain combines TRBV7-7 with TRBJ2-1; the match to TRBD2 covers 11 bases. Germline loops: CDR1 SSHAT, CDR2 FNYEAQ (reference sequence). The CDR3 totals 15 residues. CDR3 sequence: CASSLLAGGRDEQFF. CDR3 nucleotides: TGTGCTAGCAGCTTGCTAGCGGGGGGCCGGGATGAGCAGTTCTTC.

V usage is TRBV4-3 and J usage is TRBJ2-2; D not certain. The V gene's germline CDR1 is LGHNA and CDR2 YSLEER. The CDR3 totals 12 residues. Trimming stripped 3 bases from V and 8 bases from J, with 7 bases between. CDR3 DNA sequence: TGCGCCAGCAGCCACGAGTTTGGGGAGCTGTTTTTT. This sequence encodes CASSHEFGELFF.